The sequence of this TCR beta chain was determined in a study of naive and memory T cell subsets. Study observations and caveats: Naive repertoires, especially CD8, held a few larger clonotypes, possibly memory cells re-expressing CD45RA.

The beta constant-region primer was an equimolar mix of two oligonucleotides covering TRBC1 and TRBC2. Nested alpha and beta constant-region primers with the SP2 primer drove four PCR rounds on ligated cDNA. TCRdb passed the UMI-ligation and nested PCR reads through MiXCR, listing each CDR3 protein once. Of approximately 150,000 distinct CDR3 sequences in the sample, about 20% were seen once. This clonotype was counted between two and nine times. Its antigen is as yet unknown. This CDR3 region has 13 residues. J lost 3 bases, V lost 6 bases, and 2 bases had no gene match. CDR1 MNHEY and CDR2 SVGEGT come from the germline V gene.

The source of this sequence is a human donor in good health. The sample was naive CD8+ T cells from blood. J is TRBJ2-7 and V is TRBV6-2 or TRBV6-3; TRBD2 agrees at 10 bases. The CDR3 spells CASSVAGGYEQYF. CDR3 nucleotide sequence: TGTGCCAGCAGCGTAGCGGGAGGCTACGAGCAGTACTTC.